The present T cell receptor beta chain was sequenced within a study of CD8+CD57+ T cells in acquired aplastic anemia. The TCR beta profiling, which covered VDJ combination and CDR3 sequence, was carried out using genomic DNA as the template. One entry per CDR3 protein, called by TCRdb with MiXCR from the reads. The table records 200,000 to 250,000 distinct CDR3 sequences, almost 50% of them present only once. Sequencing involved patients with CD8+CD57+ cell expansion previously shown by flow cytometry. Study results and limitations: Patients and controls shared about 30 CD8+ CDR3 sequences.

This clonotype was detected ten times or more. Its antigen remains unknown. Sequenced input: sorted CD4+, CD8+, or CD8+CD57+ T cells (not recorded which) from PBMCs. This clonotype was sampled from a human donor with aplastic anemia.

The CDR3 loop reads CASSARDRNTEAFF. The CDR3 coding sequence is TGTGCCAGTAGTGCCCGGGACAGGAACACTGAAGCTTTCTTT. The chain carries TRBV19 and TRBJ1-1; 7 bases match TRBD1. Germline trimming cut 5 bases from V and 1 base from J; bases unmatched to any gene: 4. The CDR3 is 14 amino acids. The germline gives CDR1 LNHDA, CDR2 SQIVND (reference sequence).